The present T cell receptor beta chain was sequenced within a study of response to subunit inactivated influenza vaccine (dated by TCRdb to the late 2010s). Some background on the complete study: To follow how T cells responded to a trivalent subunit inactivated influenza vaccine, the researchers relied on deep quantitative profiling of the T cell receptor repertoire. Paper-wide results and their limitations: According to the authors, only a limited number of new T cells may be recruited by each seasonal influenza vaccination.

This clonotype was observed a handful of times. The target of this receptor is not known. Per-base qualities were not stored, and no clone one base away is much larger. CDR1 and CDR2, looked up from the germline V gene (reference sequence), are DFQATT and SNEGSKA. The CDR3 numbers 13 residues from cysteine through phenylalanine. The entry retains the CDR3 DNA only, 39 bases that are in frame from base 1. The V end gives up 7 bases and the J end 6 bases, leaving 11 bases in the junction not matched to a gene. To prepare the library, RT-PCR was applied. The sample was run on an Illumina HiSeq 2500. The raw public reads went through TCRdb reprocessing: fastp at Q25, MiXCR clone calling, in-frame beta chains kept. Every distinct CDR3 protein forms one entry, paired with its most common genes and DNA. For this sample there are around 710,000 distinct CDR3 sequences; roughly 14% appear just once. Together, the top ten hold 6.5% to 8.5% of the sample.

The clonotype was recovered from a man aged 50-60 years who received an inactivated influenza vaccine. Donor details come from another sample of the same person, matched by shared clones. The chain is assembled from TRBV20-1 and TRBJ2-7; the central 8 bases match TRBD1. The sequencing used PBMCs from blood, collected 14 to 15 days before vaccination. The nucleotide sequence is TGCAGTGTGCCAGACAGGGGAGACGGCGAGCAGTACTTC. This codes for CSVPDRGDGEQYF.